The entry that follows covers one T cell receptor beta chain sequence. As yet, its antigen is unknown. An end of the junction differs from the germline gene, which may be a read error. Molecular barcoded adaptors covering alpha/delta and beta/gamma chains were used on approximately 400 ng RNA. MiXCR, run by TCRdb on the reads, gives a single entry per CDR3 protein. The sample has around 130,000 distinct CDR3 sequences, 13% seen once; the top ten hold approximately 8%. The data are from a study of read filtering for tumor transcriptome and immune sequencing. Findings and limits, study-wide: Approximately 87% of IR-seq clonotypes had a single read, yet these held 3.5% to 4.5% of reads. IR-seq and RNA-seq agreed better without single-read clonotypes.

The material sequenced was a population of CD138-negative cells sorted from bone marrow. The TCR sequence derives from a donor at least 40 years old with multiple myeloma.

The CDR3, as DNA: TGTGCCAGCAGCTTACGGGCTAGCGGGAGGGAACGCTCCTACATTGAGCAGTTCTTC. Protein: CASSLRASGRERSYIEQFF. The chain recombines TRBV11-2 with TRBJ2-1; 12 positions match TRBD2. Germline V gives CDR1 SGHAT, CDR2 FQNNGV. The CDR3 sequence is 19 residues long.